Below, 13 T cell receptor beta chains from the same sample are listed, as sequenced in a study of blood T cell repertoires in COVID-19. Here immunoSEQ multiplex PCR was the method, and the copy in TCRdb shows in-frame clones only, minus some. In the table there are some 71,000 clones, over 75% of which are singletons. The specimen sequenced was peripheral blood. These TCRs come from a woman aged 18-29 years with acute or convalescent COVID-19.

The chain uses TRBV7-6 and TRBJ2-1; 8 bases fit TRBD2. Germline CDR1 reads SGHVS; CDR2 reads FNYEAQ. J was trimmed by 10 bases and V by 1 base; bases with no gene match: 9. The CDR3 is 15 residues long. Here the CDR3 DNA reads TGTGCCAGCAGCTTAGTACGGGGGGGCCTGAGGGAGCAGTTCTTC. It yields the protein CASSLVRGGLREQFF.

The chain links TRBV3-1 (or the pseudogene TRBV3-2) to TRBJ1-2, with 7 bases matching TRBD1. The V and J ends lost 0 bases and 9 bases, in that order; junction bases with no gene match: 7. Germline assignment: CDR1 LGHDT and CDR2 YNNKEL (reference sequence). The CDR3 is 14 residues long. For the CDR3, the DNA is TGTGCCAGCAGCCAAGACGGGACAGCCCGTAGCTACACCTTC. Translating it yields CASSQDGTARSYTF.

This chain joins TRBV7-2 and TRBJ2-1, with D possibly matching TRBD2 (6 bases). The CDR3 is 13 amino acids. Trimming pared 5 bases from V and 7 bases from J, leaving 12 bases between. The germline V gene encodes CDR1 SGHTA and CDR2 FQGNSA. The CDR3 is CASSPGLPNEQFF. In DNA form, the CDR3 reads TGTGCCAGCAGCCCGGGACTTCCAAATGAGCAGTTCTTC.

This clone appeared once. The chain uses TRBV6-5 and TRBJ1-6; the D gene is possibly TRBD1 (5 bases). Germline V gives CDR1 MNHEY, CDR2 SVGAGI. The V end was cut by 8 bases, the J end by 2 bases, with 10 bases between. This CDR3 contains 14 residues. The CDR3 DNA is TGTGCCAGCGGGACTGAGACCTATAATTCACCCCTCCACTTT. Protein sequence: CASGTETYNSPLHF.

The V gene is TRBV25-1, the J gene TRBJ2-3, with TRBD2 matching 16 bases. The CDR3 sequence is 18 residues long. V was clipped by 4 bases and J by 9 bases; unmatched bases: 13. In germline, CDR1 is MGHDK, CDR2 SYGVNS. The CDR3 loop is CASSANLGLAGGSGTQYF. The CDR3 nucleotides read TGTGCCAGCAGTGCTAACCTGGGACTAGCGGGGGGGTCAGGGACGCAGTATTTT.

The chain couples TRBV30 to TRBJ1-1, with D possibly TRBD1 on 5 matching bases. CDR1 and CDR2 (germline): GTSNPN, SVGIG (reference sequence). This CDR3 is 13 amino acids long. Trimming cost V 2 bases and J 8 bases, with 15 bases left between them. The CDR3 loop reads CAWSSDSESEAFF. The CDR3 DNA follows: TGTGCCTGGAGTTCCGACAGCGAATCCGAAGCTTTCTTT.

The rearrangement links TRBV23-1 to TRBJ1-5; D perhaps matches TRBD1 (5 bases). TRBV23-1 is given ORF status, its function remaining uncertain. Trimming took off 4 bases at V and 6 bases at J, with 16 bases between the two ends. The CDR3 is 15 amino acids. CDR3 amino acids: CASSLSGRRRQPQHF. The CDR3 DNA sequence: TGCGCCAGCAGTCTATCAGGGAGGCGACGTCAGCCCCAGCATTTT.

The CDR3 is CASSSPGLAGVDNEQFF. CDR3 DNA: TGTGCCAGCAGCTCCCCGGGACTAGCGGGAGTTGACAATGAGCAGTTCTTC. This rearrangement joins TRBV7-9 to TRBJ2-1; TRBD2 aligns across 14 bases. Germline loops: CDR1 SEHNR, CDR2 FQNEAQ (reference sequence). The CDR3 is 17 residues long. Germline trimming cut 4 bases from V and 5 bases from J; bases unmatched to any gene: 7.

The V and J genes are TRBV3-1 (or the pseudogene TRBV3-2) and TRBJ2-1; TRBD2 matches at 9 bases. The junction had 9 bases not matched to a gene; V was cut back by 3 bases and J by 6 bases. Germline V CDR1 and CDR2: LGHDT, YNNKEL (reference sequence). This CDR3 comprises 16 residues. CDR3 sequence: CASSQPLGGGANEQFF. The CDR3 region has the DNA TGTGCCAGCAGCCAGCCTCTAGGCGGGGGGGCCAATGAGCAGTTCTTC.

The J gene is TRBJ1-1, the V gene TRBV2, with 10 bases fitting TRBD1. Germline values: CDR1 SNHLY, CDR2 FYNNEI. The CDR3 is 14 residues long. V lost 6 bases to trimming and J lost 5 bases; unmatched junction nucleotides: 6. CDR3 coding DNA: TGTGCCAGCAGGGGACAGGGGCAAGGGACTGAAGCTTTCTTT. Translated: CASRGQGQGTEAFF.

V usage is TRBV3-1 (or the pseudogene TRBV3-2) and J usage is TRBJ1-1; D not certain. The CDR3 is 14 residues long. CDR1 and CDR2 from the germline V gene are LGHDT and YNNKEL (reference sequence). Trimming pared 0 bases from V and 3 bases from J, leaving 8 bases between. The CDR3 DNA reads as TGTGCCAGCAGCCAAGAAGCAACGGACACTGAAGCTTTCTTT. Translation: CASSQEATDTEAFF.

The CDR3 DNA is TGTGCCAGCAGCTTTGACAGGGGGCGACAGCAGTACTTC. This encodes CASSFDRGRQQYF. The J gene is TRBJ2-7, the V gene TRBV11-3, with 10 nucleotides matching TRBD1. This CDR3 contains 13 residues. The germline V gene encodes CDR1 SGHNT and CDR2 YENEEA. The V and J ends lost 3 bases and 8 bases, in that order; junction bases with no gene match: 4.

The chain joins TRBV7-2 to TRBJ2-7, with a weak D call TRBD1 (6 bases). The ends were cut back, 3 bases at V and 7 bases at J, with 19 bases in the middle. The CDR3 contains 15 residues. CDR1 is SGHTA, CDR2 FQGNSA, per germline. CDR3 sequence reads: CASSFLRDTPLEQYF. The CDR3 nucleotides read TGTGCCAGCAGCTTCCTTCGGGACACGCCTTTGGAGCAGTACTTC.